The 29 T cell receptor beta chains in this list originate from one sample, sequenced in a study of T cell responses to AZD1222 COVID-19 vaccine. Libraries were prepared by immunoSEQ multiplex PCR; TCRdb keeps only in-frame clonotypes and omits some of them. The sample holds about 77,000 clones, 80% to 95% seen once. The sample in question was peripheral blood, obtained 28 days after the second AZD1222 dose. These receptor sequences come from an adult who received the AZD1222 COVID-19 vaccine.

V is TRBV9 and J is TRBJ1-1, with TRBD1 matching over 7 bases. Per the germline V gene, CDR1 is SGDLS and CDR2 is YYNGEE. Losses at the gene ends were 1 base for V and 4 bases for J; bases not matched to a gene: 4. The CDR3 is 14 residues long. The CDR3 DNA reads as TGTGCCAGCAGCGTACCCAGACAGGGCACTGAAGCTTTCTTT. Translation: CASSVPRQGTEAFF.

This chain links TRBV6-5 with TRBJ2-7, with D maybe TRBD2 (6 bases). V was cut by 6 bases and J by 2 bases, with 11 bases left in between. Germline CDR1 is MNHEY and CDR2 is SVGAGI. CDR3 length: 13 residues. The CDR3 DNA is TGTGCCAGCAGGTCGGGCGGGACCTACGAGCAGTACTTC. This translates into CASRSGGTYEQYF.

Written as DNA, the CDR3 is TGCAGCGTTACCCCTAGCGGGGGGTCCTACAATGAGCAGTTCTTC. This translates into CSVTPSGGSYNEQFF. This chain connects TRBV29-1 to TRBJ2-1, with 11 bases identical to TRBD2. V was pared by 5 bases and J by 1 base, with 4 bases of the junction left unmatched. Germline CDR1 and CDR2: SQVTM and ANQGSEA. This CDR3 has 15 amino acids.

The chain has TRBV6-5 and TRBJ2-3; 9 bases are a match to TRBD1. Germline assignment: CDR1 MNHEY and CDR2 SVGAGI. Germline trimming cut 8 bases from V and 2 bases from J; bases unmatched to any gene: 5. The CDR3 contains 14 residues. The CDR3 coding sequence is TGTGCCAGCGCCCGGGACAGGGTCACAGATACGCAGTATTTT. It codes for CASARDRVTDTQYF.

The chain links TRBV9 to TRBJ2-2; TRBD1 might be the D (5 bases). Per germline, CDR1 SGDLS and CDR2 YYNGEE. The length of the CDR3 is 16 residues. Trimming took off 4 bases at V and 3 bases at J, with 16 bases between the two ends. CDR3 nucleotides: TGTGCCAGCAGCCCCCAAAGTGGGGCGGACACCGGGGAGCTGTTTTTT. The encoded protein is CASSPQSGADTGELFF.

This sequence joins TRBV7-9 and TRBJ2-5; 11 positions agree with TRBD2. The trim removed 5 bases at V and 4 bases at J, leaving 9 bases unmatched. Looked up from germline, CDR1 is SEHNR and CDR2 is FQNEAQ (reference sequence). There are 16 residues in the CDR3. CDR3 bases: TGTGCCAGCAGCCAGGGGACTAGCGGCTTAACAGAGACCCAGTACTTC. It encodes CASSQGTSGLTETQYF.

V gene TRBV9 combines with J gene TRBJ2-2; 10 nucleotides agree with TRBD2. Germline V gene lookup returns CDR1 SGDLS and CDR2 YYNGEE. V was pared by 3 bases and J by 7 bases, with 6 bases of the junction left unmatched. The CDR3 totals 15 residues. Here the CDR3 DNA reads TGTGCCAGCAGCGGGCGGGCTAGCGGGAGCGGGGAGCTGTTTTTT. As protein: CASSGRASGSGELFF. Full variable domain (missing parts from reference TRBV9 and TRBJ2-2): DSGVTQTPKHLITATGQRVTLRCSPRSGDLSVYWYQQSLDQGLQFLIQYYNGEERAKGNILERFSAQQFPDLHSELNLSSLELGDSALYFCASSGRASGSGELFFGEGSRLTVL.

The V call is TRBV10-3, the J call TRBJ2-5, with 11 bases lining up with TRBD1. The CDR3 runs to 15 residues. CDR1 ENHRY and CDR2 SYGVKD come from the germline V gene. Unmatched junction bases numbered 7, after V lost 3 bases and J lost 7 bases. CDR3 nucleotides: TGTGCCATCAGTGACTATGGGACAGGGGGTCTGACCCAGTACTTC. It yields the protein CAISDYGTGGLTQYF.

The rearrangement joins TRBV29-1 to TRBJ2-5; no reliable D call. The ends were cut back, 1 base at V and 0 bases at J, with 3 bases in the middle. Looked up from germline, CDR1 is SQVTM and CDR2 is ANQGSEA. The CDR3 is made up of 12 amino acids. CDR3 bases: TGCAGCGTTGAAGTGTACCAAGAGACCCAGTACTTC. Amino acid sequence: CSVEVYQETQYF.

The V call is TRBV13, the J call TRBJ2-1; unclear D gene. The CDR3 is 13 amino acids. Trimming stripped 3 bases from V and 8 bases from J, with 11 bases between. From germline, CDR1 is PRHDT and CDR2 FYEKMQ (reference sequence). The CDR3 DNA reads as TGTGCCAGCAGCTTCCTGGCGATCCATGAGCAGTTCTTC. This gives the protein CASSFLAIHEQFF. Full variable domain (rest looked up from reference TRBV13 and TRBJ2-1): AAGVIQSPRHLIKEKRETATLKCYPIPRHDTVYWYQQGPGQDPQFLISFYEKMQSDKGSIPDRFSAQQFSDYHSELNMSSLELGDSALYFCASSFLAIHEQFFGPGTRLTVL.

The chain couples TRBV29-1 to TRBJ1-1; 10 bases are shared with TRBD1. The germline V gene encodes CDR1 SQVTM and CDR2 ANQGSEA. V was pared by 7 bases and J by 5 bases, with 16 bases of the junction left unmatched. The CDR3 runs 16 residues. CDR3 DNA: TGCAGCGCAGCCCGGGACAGGGGCACTTTGAGGACTGAAGCTTTCTTT. Residues: CSAARDRGTLRTEAFF.

The chain joins TRBV15 to TRBJ1-4, with D possibly matching TRBD1 (5 bases). The V and J ends lost 3 bases and 3 bases respectively, with 14 bases between them. The germline CDR1 and CDR2 sequences are LNHNV and YYDKDF (reference sequence). The CDR3 loop spans 16 amino acids. The CDR3 DNA is TGTGCCACCAGCAGGGGAAGGGGTTCTGCTAATGAAAAACTGTTTTTT. Its translation is CATSRGRGSANEKLFF.

The DNA of the CDR3 is TGTGCCAGCAGCGTAGCCACCGGGACAGGGGTTGGTAGAAACTATGGCTACACCTTC. It translates to CASSVATGTGVGRNYGYTF. The chain joins TRBV9 to TRBJ1-2, with 10 bases aligning to TRBD1. The CDR3 contains 19 residues. Germline V lookup: CDR1 SGDLS, CDR2 YYNGEE. V shed 0 bases and J 2 bases; nucleotides not matched to a gene: 13.

The chain has TRBV28 and TRBJ1-2, with D perhaps matching TRBD1 (6 bases). V lost 6 bases and J lost 4, with 21 bases in between. CDR3 length: 16 amino acids. Germline V gene data show CDR1 as MDHEN and CDR2 as SYDVKM. CDR3 DNA: TGTGCCAGCAGCCCAAATTACTCCGGGGGCGTCTATGGCTACACCTTC. This gives the protein CASSPNYSGGVYGYTF.

This clone was observed once. CDR3 coding DNA: TGTGCCAGCGGGCGAGGCGGGAGGGCCTACAATGAGCAGTTCTTC. Residues: CASGRGGRAYNEQFF. The chain joins TRBV7-3 to TRBJ2-1; 9 bases are a match to TRBD2. Germline CDR1 is SGHTA and CDR2 is FQGTGA. The length of the CDR3 is 15 residues. V shed 8 bases and J 2 bases; nucleotides not matched to a gene: 7.

CDR3 nucleotides: TGTGCCAGCAGCGTACTGGCGGGCTCCTACAATGAGCAGTTCTTC. This encodes CASSVLAGSYNEQFF. The genes are TRBV9 and TRBJ2-1, with D possibly being TRBD2 (5 bases). Germline CDR1 is SGDLS and CDR2 is YYNGEE. Trimming pared 1 base from V and 0 bases from J, leaving 8 bases between. This CDR3 has 15 residues.

The chain joins TRBV19 to TRBJ1-5; D call uncertain. Trimming took off 5 bases at V and 1 base at J, with 6 bases between the two ends. This CDR3 is built from 13 residues. Germline V CDR1 and CDR2: LNHDA, SQIVND (reference sequence). The DNA of the CDR3 is TGTGCCAGTAGTGCTGGGAGCAATCAGCCCCAGCATTTT. As protein: CASSAGSNQPQHF. The entire variable domain, with the rest obtained from reference TRBV19 and TRBJ1-5, is as follows: DGGITQSPKYLFRKEGQNVTLSCEQNLNHDAMYWYRQDPGQGLRLIYYSQIVNDFQKGDIAEGYSVSREKKESFPLTVTSAQKNPTAFYLCASSAGSNQPQHFGDGTRLSIL.

This clone was observed once. V gene TRBV6-1 combines with J gene TRBJ1-1; maybe TRBD1 (5 bases). There are 16 residues in the CDR3. The ends were cut back, 1 base at V and 3 bases at J, with 15 bases in the middle. Per the germline V gene, CDR1 is MNHNS and CDR2 is SASEGT. The CDR3 DNA sequence: TGTGCCAGCAGTGAAGATGCGGGGGGGTCGGACACTGAAGCTTTCTTT. Residues: CASSEDAGGSDTEAFF.

The V and J genes are TRBV4-2 and TRBJ1-1; D remains unclear. Per the germline V gene, CDR1 is LGHNA and CDR2 is YNFKEQ. The CDR3 runs to 16 residues. Trimming pared 0 bases from V and 3 bases from J, leaving 14 bases between. This CDR3 is CASSQEGGQVDTEAFF. The CDR3, as DNA: TGTGCCAGCAGCCAAGAGGGTGGGCAGGTTGACACTGAAGCTTTCTTT.

This chain uses TRBV19 with TRBJ2-7, with TRBD1 matching 7 bases. CDR1 is LNHDA and CDR2 is SQIVND in the germline V gene (reference sequence). V lost 3 bases and J lost 2; bases outside the gene matches: 16. This CDR3 is 18 amino acids long. The CDR3 DNA is TGTGCCAGTAGTATCGAGGGCCGGGCGACAGGGTACCCCTACGAGCAGTACTTC. Its translation is CASSIEGRATGYPYEQYF.

This chain connects TRBV12-3 or TRBV12-4 to TRBJ1-5, with no clear D. This CDR3 is 13 amino acids long. The germline V and J ends were trimmed by 7 bases and 0 bases, with 7 bases remaining between them. The CDR3 DNA is TGTGCCAGCACCATTACTAGCAATCAGCCCCAGCATTTT. As protein: CASTITSNQPQHF.

The chain employs TRBV28 and TRBJ2-7; 8 nucleotides agree with TRBD2. Germline-derived CDR1 and CDR2 are MDHEN and SYDVKM. The ends lost 6 bases at V and 6 bases at J; junction bases unmatched: 13. This CDR3 contains 15 residues. The CDR3 loop reads CASRPQAGVVGEQYF. Written as DNA, the CDR3 is TGTGCCAGCAGACCTCAAGCGGGAGTGGTCGGCGAGCAGTACTTC.

The chain uses TRBV9 and TRBJ2-3; no firm D call. V was clipped by 4 bases and J by 5 bases, with 20 bases between them. The CDR3 consists of 16 residues. From germline, CDR1 is SGDLS and CDR2 YYNGEE. CDR3 protein: CASSFRGAVNGDTQYF. In nucleotides, the CDR3 is TGTGCCAGCAGCTTTAGAGGAGCAGTTAACGGAGATACGCAGTATTTT.

This clone has just one count. The chain joins TRBV27 to TRBJ1-2; the D is unclear. The CDR3 is made up of 14 amino acids. V was clipped by 6 bases and J by 1 base, with 12 bases between them. The germline V gene has CDR1 MNHEY and CDR2 SMNVEV (reference sequence). CDR3 amino acids: CASSPREGNYGYTF. In DNA, the CDR3 is TGTGCCAGCAGCCCGAGGGAGGGTAACTATGGCTACACCTTC.

The CDR3 region is CASSLVQDVSSYEQYF. In DNA form, the CDR3 reads TGTGCCAGCAGTCTGGTTCAGGACGTAAGCTCCTACGAGCAGTACTTC. The chain has TRBV2 and TRBJ2-7; D is unresolved. This CDR3 comprises 16 residues. Germline values: CDR1 SNHLY, CDR2 FYNNEI. The germline V and J ends were trimmed by 5 bases and 0 bases, with 17 bases remaining between them.

This chain links TRBV5-1 with TRBJ2-1; 7 nucleotides match TRBD1. The ends lost 4 bases at V and 0 bases at J; junction bases unmatched: 1. Germline V gives CDR1 SGHRS, CDR2 YFSETQ. The CDR3 spans 14 residues. CDR3 protein: CASSRDSSYNEQFF. CDR3 bases: TGCGCCAGCAGCCGGGACAGCTCCTACAATGAGCAGTTCTTC.

The V gene is TRBV5-6, the J gene TRBJ1-3; D unresolved. V dropped 4 bases and J dropped 7 bases, with 6 bases sitting between them. The CDR3 consists of 11 residues. CDR1 and CDR2 from the germline V gene are SGHDT and YYEEEE. In DNA, the CDR3 is TGTGCCAGCAGCCGGGCGAACACCATATATTTT. It yields the protein CASSRANTIYF.

The genes are TRBV5-1 and TRBJ2-7, with D uncertain. The CDR3 is 16 residues long. Germline V CDR1 and CDR2: SGHRS, YFSETQ. The V end lost 1 base, the J end lost 3 bases, and 17 bases lay between the germline ends. CDR3 coding DNA: TGCGCCAGCAGCTTGCTAGGTAGAGGAACGATCTACGAGCAGTACTTC. Its protein product is CASSLLGRGTIYEQYF.

The chain uses TRBV5-4 and TRBJ2-7, with D perhaps TRBD1 (6 bases). Trimming pared 3 bases from V and 3 bases from J, leaving 10 bases between. The CDR3 spans 13 residues. CDR1 is SGHNT, CDR2 YYREEE, per germline (reference sequence). This CDR3 reads CASSSGQYYEQYF. The DNA of the CDR3 is TGTGCCAGCAGCTCCGGACAGTACTACGAGCAGTACTTC.